Many counts were recorded for the clone carrying this T cell receptor beta chain. Its antigen is not known. V was cut by 0 bases and J by 7 bases, with 10 bases left in between. The length of the CDR3 is 13 residues. Germline loops: CDR1 SGHRS, CDR2 YFSETQ. Naive CD4+ cells had CD25+ Tregs removed. After constant-region reverse-primer amplification, full-length variable regions underwent semi-nested PCR with Nested Universal Primer A. TCRdb used MiXCR to reprocess the 5' RACE reads, holding one entry per CDR3 protein. The sample has about 50,000 distinct CDR3 sequences; approximately 17% are singletons. The study, taken as a whole, reports: Greatest tumor Treg TCR overlap was with tumor naive CD4+ cells. The TCR gene usage of tumor memory CD4+ T cells clustered together with blood and lymph node memory CD4+ cells and with lymph node naive CD4+ cells.

Sequenced: naive CD4+ T cells sorted from blood. Subset of the sample: naive CD4+ T cells, CD4+CD45RA+CD25-. The TCR originated in a female donor with breast cancer. This chain uses TRBV5-1 with TRBJ1-1, with D uncertain. CDR3 bases: TGCGCCAGCAGCTTGGTCGGTGACGGTGAAGCTTTCTTT. Protein: CASSLVGDGEAFF.